One and the same sample provided the 22 T cell receptor beta chains below, sequenced in a study of blood T cell repertoires in COVID-19. The data were produced by immunoSEQ multiplex PCR, yet TCRdb's version contains in-frame clones alone and is incomplete. The repertoire has about 230,000 clones, less than 85% of them found once; the top ten carry under 2%. The sequencing sample was made of PBMCs or T cells enriched from blood (not recorded which). The receptors stem from a man in his sixties who had recovered from COVID-19.

The gene calls are TRBV3-1 (or the pseudogene TRBV3-2) and TRBJ1-1; TRBD1 matches 7 bases. With 2 bases clipped from V and 5 bases from J, the junction kept 5 bases outside the gene matches. CDR1 LGHDT and CDR2 YNNKEL come from the germline V gene (reference sequence). CDR3 length equals 14 residues. The CDR3 bases are TGTGCCAGCAGCCAACTACAGGGGAGGACTGAAGCTTTCTTT. Residues: CASSQLQGRTEAFF.

The chain couples TRBV6-2 or TRBV6-3 to TRBJ1-5; D not resolved. CDR3 length equals 15 residues. V lost 2 bases, J lost 0 bases, and 8 bases lay in between. Germline V gene lookup returns CDR1 MNHEY and CDR2 SVGEGT. CDR3 amino acids: CASSYVAVSNQPQHF. In DNA, the CDR3 is TGTGCCAGCAGTTACGTGGCAGTTAGCAATCAGCCCCAGCATTTT.

The rearrangement joins TRBV7-9 to TRBJ1-1; unclear D gene. V lost 5 bases and J 7 bases, leaving 5 bases between the germline ends. CDR1 and CDR2 from the germline V gene are SEHNR and FQNEAQ (reference sequence). The CDR3 has 10 amino acids. DNA of the CDR3: TGTGCCAGCAGCACTCTTGAAGCTTTCTTT. Its translation: CASSTLEAFF. The full variable domain, its missing parts supplied by reference TRBV7-9 and TRBJ1-1, is DTGVSQNPRHKITKRGQNVTFRCDPISEHNRLYWYRQTLGQGPEFLTYFQNEAQLEKSRLLSDRFSAERPKGSFSTLEIQRTEQGDSAMYLCASSTLEAFFGQGTRLTVV.

The chain carries TRBV20-1 and TRBJ1-4; the D gene is possibly TRBD1 (5 bases). There are 14 residues in the CDR3. Germline CDR1 is DFQATT and CDR2 is SNEGSKA (reference sequence). The ends were cut back, 3 bases at V and 3 bases at J, with 11 bases in the middle. The CDR3 reads CSASYGGPNEKLFF. CDR3 DNA: TGCAGTGCTAGTTACGGGGGACCTAATGAAAAACTGTTTTTT.

This chain links TRBV5-1 with TRBJ2-7; D call uncertain. The CDR3 length is 19 residues. V lost 1 base to trimming and J lost 2 bases, with 25 bases between them. Germline CDR1 reads SGHRS; CDR2 reads YFSETQ. DNA for the CDR3: TGCGCCAGCAGCTTGTCGGCCACCCTAACCGGGTCGTATACCTACGAGCAGTACTTC. Its translation is CASSLSATLTGSYTYEQYF.

The rearrangement joins TRBV7-2 to TRBJ2-3, with D possibly TRBD2 on 6 matching bases. In germline, CDR1 is SGHTA, CDR2 FQGNSA. The germline V and J ends were trimmed by 1 base and 11 bases, with 16 bases remaining between them. The CDR3 is 14 residues long. CDR3 nucleotides: TGTGCCAGCAGCTTAGGGGTCGGGGCGGAGGGGCAGTATTTT. Translation: CASSLGVGAEGQYF.

CDR3 coding DNA: TGTGCCAGCAGCGCGGGACAGGGGGCGATACACTTT. Translated: CASSAGQGAIHF. This sequence joins TRBV7-2 and TRBJ1-6, with 12 bases aligning to TRBD1. Germline V gene lookup returns CDR1 SGHTA and CDR2 FQGNSA. The V gene end was trimmed by 5 bases and the J gene end by 19 bases; junction bases not matched to a gene: 6. The CDR3 totals 12 residues.

The V and J genes are TRBV18 and TRBJ1-1, with 8 positions matching TRBD1. V gave up 3 bases and J gave up 11 bases; unmatched junction bases: 11. CDR3 size: 14 residues. Germline V gene data show CDR1 as KGHSH and CDR2 as LQKENI. The CDR3 loop reads CASSPQGAPMRAFF. The CDR3 DNA sequence: TGTGCCAGCTCACCGCAGGGGGCTCCGATGAGGGCTTTCTTT.

The chain employs TRBV3-1 (or the pseudogene TRBV3-2) and TRBJ2-3; 8 bases agree with TRBD2. The ends lost 1 base at V and 11 bases at J; junction bases unmatched: 17. Germline-derived CDR1 and CDR2 are LGHDT and YNNKEL (reference sequence). The CDR3 totals 17 residues. This CDR3 is CASSQVPWQGREAWQYF. The CDR3 DNA follows: TGTGCCAGCAGCCAAGTTCCCTGGCAGGGGCGGGAGGCTTGGCAGTATTTT.

The chain is built from TRBV15 and TRBJ2-3; 7 bases fit TRBD2. The CDR3 contains 16 residues. Trimming removed 0 bases from V and 3 bases from J; junction bases left unmatched: 6. CDR1 and CDR2 from the germline V gene are LNHNV and YYDKDF (reference sequence). The CDR3 here is CATSRDGLGVTDTQYF. The CDR3 coding sequence is TGTGCCACCAGCAGAGATGGACTAGGGGTTACAGATACGCAGTATTTT. Full variable domain (missing parts from reference TRBV15 and TRBJ2-3): DAMVIQNPRYQVTQFGKPVTLSCSQTLNHNVMYWYQQKSSQAPKLLFHYYDKDFNNEADTPDNFQSRRPNTSFCFLDIRSPGLGDTAMYLCATSRDGLGVTDTQYFGPGTRLTVL.

The CDR3 region has the DNA TGCGCCAGCAGCCTTTGTGGGGCCGGCACAGATACGCAGTATTTT. Amino acid sequence: CASSLCGAGTDTQYF. This sequence joins TRBV10-1 and TRBJ2-3; the D gene is possibly TRBD1 (5 bases). V lost 6 bases, J lost 1 base, and 14 bases lay in between. Germline lookup yields CDR1 WNHNN and CDR2 SYGVQD (reference sequence). This CDR3 spans 15 amino acids.

A few counts support this clone. The J gene is TRBJ1-1, the V gene TRBV10-2; no definite D call. V lost 4 bases to trimming and J lost 0 bases, with 6 bases between them. Germline CDR1 reads WSHSY; CDR2 reads SAAADI. The CDR3 extends over 13 amino acids. CDR3 nucleotide sequence: TGCGCCAGCAGTGGACAATTGAACACTGAAGCTTTCTTT. Its translation: CASSGQLNTEAFF.

This sequence joins TRBV5-1 and TRBJ2-5, with 12 nucleotides matching TRBD1. Losses at the gene ends were 4 bases for V and 3 bases for J; bases not matched to a gene: 4. There are 15 residues in the CDR3. Germline-derived CDR1 and CDR2 are SGHRS and YFSETQ. CDR3 nucleotide sequence: TGCGCCAGCAGCCCAGGGACAGGGGGCGAAGAGACCCAGTACTTC. Protein product: CASSPGTGGEETQYF.

This clone showed up just a few times. This chain joins TRBV6-2 or TRBV6-3 and TRBJ1-5, with D possibly matching TRBD1 (5 bases). Trimming removed 4 bases at V and 4 bases at J, with 11 bases between. The CDR3 covers 14 residues. Looked up from germline, CDR1 is MNHEY and CDR2 is SVGEGT. The CDR3 DNA is TGTGCCAGCAGTTCCTGGGGGGATAATCAGCCCCAGCATTTT. It translates to CASSSWGDNQPQHF.

The chain uses TRBV6-5 and TRBJ1-1, with TRBD1 matching over 9 bases. V was clipped by 0 bases and J by 3 bases; unmatched bases: 5. The CDR3 length is 16 residues. Germline lookup yields CDR1 MNHEY and CDR2 SVGAGI. The CDR3 coding sequence is TGTGCCAGCAGTTACTCGGGAACAGGGGGCTACACTGAAGCTTTCTTT. Its translation is CASSYSGTGGYTEAFF.

Details on this clone: The same CDR3 also results from other DNA sequences found in this sample. The V call is TRBV5-1, the J call TRBJ1-1, with 7 bases fitting TRBD1. Germline CDR1 and CDR2: SGHRS and YFSETQ. There are 13 residues in the CDR3. Trimming removed 0 bases from V and 6 bases from J; junction bases left unmatched: 2. CDR3 protein: CASSLGQGAEAFF. The CDR3 bases are TGCGCCAGCAGCTTGGGGCAGGGGGCTGAAGCTTTCTTT.

This rearrangement joins TRBV10-2 to TRBJ1-1; 7 bases line up with TRBD1. CDR3 length equals 13 residues. V lost 6 bases to trimming and J lost 1 base; unmatched junction nucleotides: 2. In germline, CDR1 is WSHSY, CDR2 SAAADI. The CDR3 coding sequence is TGCGCCAGCAGGAGACAGGGGAACACTGAAGCTTTCTTT. Amino acid sequence: CASRRQGNTEAFF.

The V gene is TRBV7-9, the J gene TRBJ2-2, with 7 positions matching TRBD1. Germline trimming cut 5 bases from V and 6 bases from J; bases unmatched to any gene: 3. Germline CDR1 is SEHNR and CDR2 is FQNEAQ (reference sequence). The CDR3 sequence is 13 residues long. For the CDR3, the DNA is TGTGCCAGCAGCCCAAGGGGGCCCGGGGAGCTGTTTTTT. This encodes CASSPRGPGELFF.

This clone has only one observation. The chain couples TRBV11-2 to TRBJ2-1; perhaps TRBD2 as D (6 bases). The germline V gene encodes CDR1 SGHAT and CDR2 FQNNGV. The length of the CDR3 is 15 residues. V lost 1 base to trimming and J lost 10 bases, with 17 bases between them. The CDR3 DNA follows: TGTGCCAGCAGCTTAGGGGCGGGGAGCGGAAGAGAGCAGTTCTTC. Translation gives CASSLGAGSGREQFF.

This chain connects TRBV5-1 to TRBJ1-1, with unresolved D. This CDR3 is 14 amino acids long. V gave up 1 base and J gave up 0 bases, with 7 bases separating them. Germline V CDR1 and CDR2: SGHRS, YFSETQ. The CDR3 coding sequence is TGCGCCAGCAGCTTGTTGAGTTTGAACACTGAAGCTTTCTTT. Its translation: CASSLLSLNTEAFF.

About this clone itself: The same CDR3 is also encoded by other DNA sequences in this sample. The genes are TRBV5-1 and TRBJ1-5, with a possible D match to TRBD1 (6 bases). Germline loops: CDR1 SGHRS, CDR2 YFSETQ. Trimming pared 4 bases from V and 6 bases from J, leaving 11 bases between. The CDR3 length is 13 residues. The CDR3 coding sequence is TGCGCCAGCAGCGTAACGACAGGTCAGCCCCAGCATTTT. This codes for CASSVTTGQPQHF.

This clone was seen a single time. The CDR3 protein is CASSRDRAYEQYF. The CDR3 DNA reads as TGTGCCAGCAGCCGGGACAGGGCCTACGAGCAGTACTTC. The chain joins TRBV6-5 to TRBJ2-7; 9 bases match TRBD1. CDR1 MNHEY and CDR2 SVGAGI come from the germline V gene. After removal of 6 bases from V and 2 bases from J, the junction contained 2 bases not matched to a gene. This CDR3 contains 13 residues.